The 9 T cell receptor beta chains presented below share a single source sample, sequenced in a study of T cell responses to AZD1222 COVID-19 vaccine. The data were produced by immunoSEQ multiplex PCR, yet TCRdb's version contains in-frame clones alone and is incomplete. The profile shows approximately 110,000 clones, about 90% of them singletons. Sequences were derived from peripheral blood, sampled on day 0 of AZD1222 vaccination. These receptors came from an adult in good health.

The V and J genes are TRBV5-1 and TRBJ1-1; TRBD1 is a possible D gene (6 bases). CDR1 is SGHRS, CDR2 YFSETQ, per germline. There are 17 residues in the CDR3. Deletions cut 4 bases from V and 0 bases from J, with 19 bases between. Here the CDR3 DNA reads TGCGCCAGCAGCCAGGGCCTATGGGACACAATGAACACTGAAGCTTTCTTT. Translation: CASSQGLWDTMNTEAFF.

V and J are TRBV29-1 and TRBJ1-2; weak D call: TRBD1 (5 bases). Trimming shortened V by 4 bases and J by 6 bases, and 12 bases separated the two germline ends. The CDR3 is made up of 12 amino acids. Germline V lookup: CDR1 SQVTM, CDR2 ANQGSEA. This CDR3 reads CSVVSGSDGYTF. The DNA for the CDR3 is TGCAGCGTTGTCTCAGGGTCGGATGGCTACACCTTC.

The sample holds one count of this clone. CDR3 amino acids: CASSRPRPADEQYF. DNA of the CDR3: TGTGCCAGCAGCCGGCCGCGGCCCGCCGACGAGCAGTACTTC. The chain employs TRBV5-6 and TRBJ2-7; D call uncertain. The V gene lost 4 bases and the J gene lost 5 bases, with 16 bases spanning the gap. This CDR3 contains 14 residues. Germline CDR1 is SGHDT and CDR2 is YYEEEE. The full variable domain, with the rest looked up from reference TRBV5-6 and TRBJ2-7, is DAGVTQSPTHLIKTRGQQVTLRCSPKSGHDTVSWYQQALGQGPQFIFQYYEEEERQRGNFPDRFSGHQFPNYSSELNVNALLLGDSALYLCASSRPRPADEQYFGPGTRLTVT.

This chain uses TRBV9 with TRBJ1-5; 7 nucleotides agree with TRBD1. Germline V gene lookup returns CDR1 SGDLS and CDR2 YYNGEE. V lost 0 bases to trimming and J lost 7 bases; unmatched junction nucleotides: 4. This CDR3 region has 14 residues. The CDR3: CASSVGRGHQPQHF. The DNA of the CDR3 is TGTGCCAGCAGCGTAGGGAGGGGGCACCAGCCCCAGCATTTT.

This clone occurred once. This chain uses TRBV30 with TRBJ1-1, with no clear D. The CDR3 runs to 13 residues. V was cut by 1 base and J by 3 bases, with 9 bases left in between. The germline gives CDR1 GTSNPN, CDR2 SVGIG (reference sequence). The CDR3 protein is CAWSEAKHTEAFF. The CDR3 DNA reads as TGTGCCTGGAGTGAGGCGAAGCACACTGAAGCTTTCTTT.

The V gene is TRBV10-3, the J gene TRBJ2-1; D could derive from TRBD1 or TRBD2 (5 bases each). Germline V gene data show CDR1 as ENHRY and CDR2 as SYGVKD. The CDR3 has 14 residues. Trimming removed 6 bases from V and 0 bases from J, with 9 bases in between. The CDR3 DNA is TGTGCCATCAGCCGGGACCCCTCCTACAATGAGCAGTTCTTC. Protein product: CAISRDPSYNEQFF.

The chain recombines TRBV7-9 with TRBJ2-7; TRBD2 matches 11 bases. This CDR3 contains 16 residues. Germline V CDR1 and CDR2: SEHNR, FQNEAQ (reference sequence). V gave up 4 bases and J gave up 4 bases; unmatched junction bases: 9. CDR3 DNA: TGTGCCAGCAGCTGGGGGCCCGGGACTAGCGGATACGAGCAGTACTTC. It specifies CASSWGPGTSGYEQYF.

The gene calls are TRBV18 and TRBJ1-1, with D hard to call. Germline loops: CDR1 KGHSH, CDR2 LQKENI. V was cut by 4 bases and J by 2 bases, with 14 bases left in between. This CDR3 comprises 15 residues. The CDR3 coding sequence is TGTGCCAGCTCACTGGGTGGGGTAGTAAACACTGAAGCTTTCTTT. Its protein is CASSLGGVVNTEAFF.

This clone was counted a single time. The chain carries TRBV19 and TRBJ1-1, with no clear D. The CDR3 is 13 residues long. Trimming left V 0 bases short and J 6 bases short, with 8 bases between. In germline, CDR1 is LNHDA, CDR2 SQIVND (reference sequence). The CDR3 region is CASSIEPGAEAFF. CDR3 in DNA: TGTGCCAGTAGTATAGAACCTGGCGCTGAAGCTTTCTTT.